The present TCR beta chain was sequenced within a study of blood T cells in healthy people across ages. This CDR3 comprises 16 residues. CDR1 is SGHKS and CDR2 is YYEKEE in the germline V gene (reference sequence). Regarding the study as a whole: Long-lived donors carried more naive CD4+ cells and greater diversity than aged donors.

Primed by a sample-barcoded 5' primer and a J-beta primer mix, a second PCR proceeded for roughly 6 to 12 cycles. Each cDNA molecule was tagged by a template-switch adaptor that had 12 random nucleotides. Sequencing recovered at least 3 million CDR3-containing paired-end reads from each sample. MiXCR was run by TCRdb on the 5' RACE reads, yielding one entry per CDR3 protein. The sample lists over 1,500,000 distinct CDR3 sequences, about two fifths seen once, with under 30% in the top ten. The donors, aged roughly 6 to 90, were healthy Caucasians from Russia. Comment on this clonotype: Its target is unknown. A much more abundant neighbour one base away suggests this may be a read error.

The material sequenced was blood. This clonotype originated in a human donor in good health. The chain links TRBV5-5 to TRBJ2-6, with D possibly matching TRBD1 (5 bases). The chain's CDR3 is CASSLAVRSGANVRTF. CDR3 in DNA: TGTGCCAGCAGCTTGGCCGTGAGGTCTGGGGCCAACGTCCGGACTTTC.